This TCR beta chain was sequenced during a study of response to subunit inactivated influenza vaccine. TCRdb re-derived calls from the RT-PCR reads in MiXCR, one entry per CDR3 protein. The sample includes approximately 700,000 distinct CDR3 sequences, around 14% of them seen just once. This clonotype was found a few times. The V and J ends lost 4 bases and 5 bases, in that order; junction bases with no gene match: 8. Germline CDR1 reads SGHTA; CDR2 reads FQGNSA. CDR3 length: 15 residues. The rearrangement uses TRBV7-2 and TRBJ2-5, with 9 bases lining up with TRBD2. The sequence was collected from a man in his fifties who received an inactivated influenza vaccine. This sample comprised PBMCs from blood, obtained approximately 15 days before vaccination. The CDR3 spells CASSYSAGGYETQYF. The CDR3, as DNA: TGTGCCAGCAGCTACAGCGCGGGGGGGTACGAGACCCAGTACTTC.